This T cell receptor (beta chain) is from a study of shared clonotypes between healthy human individuals. Assay: immunoSEQ multiplex PCR; the TCRdb copy retains only in-frame clones and omits some. This sample has some 2 million clones, with roughly 96% found just once. The receptor was derived from a man between 18 and 35 years old in good health. Sequencing used naive CD4+ T cells sorted from blood. Stated subset: CD45RA+ positively selected.

The CDR3 DNA is TGTGCCAGCAGCGTAGCCGGGACAGGGGCCACTGAAGCTTTCTTT. Protein product: CASSVAGTGATEAFF. V gene TRBV9 combines with J gene TRBJ1-1; TRBD1 matches at 10 bases. V was pared by 0 bases and J by 4 bases, with 3 bases of the junction left unmatched. Per germline, CDR1 SGDLS and CDR2 YYNGEE. The length of the CDR3 is 15 residues.